These T cell receptor beta chains were read from a single sample in a study of blood T cells in healthy people across ages. TCRdb re-called the 5' RACE reads through MiXCR, storing one row per CDR3 protein. The sample records 1.5 million to 2 million distinct CDR3 sequences, 28% being singletons. Sequenced material: blood. All receptors derive from a woman aged 25 to 39 in good health. CDR3s include the opening cysteine and the closing phenylalanine or tryptophan. D genes are given only for firm matches. Size is omitted from some rows. Given values are once, few, many or a class for expanded clones.

d_gene	j_gene	v_gene	abundance	CDR3nt	CDR3aa
TRBD1	TRBJ1-2	TRBV2	few	TGTGCCAGCAGTAGGGACAGAAACCCCTATGGCTACACCTTC	CASSRDRNPYGYTF
TRBD2	TRBJ2-1	TRBV10-3	many	TGTGCCATGGGACTAGCAAATGAGCAGTTCTTC	CAMGLANEQFF
TRBD1	TRBJ2-1	TRBV20-1	many	TGCAGTGCTCTCCGTTTCCACCGGGACAGGATCTACAATGAGCAGTTCTTC	CSALRFHRDRIYNEQFF
TRBD2	TRBJ2-5	TRBV7-9	.	TGTGCCAGCAGCCCTTCTAGCGGGGGGGAGCAGTACTTC	CASSPSSGGEQYF
.	TRBJ2-7	TRBV5-1	few	TGCGCCAGCAGCTGGGGGGCTGGGGCATCGGGAAAGCAGTACTTC	CASSWGAGASGKQYF
TRBD1	TRBJ2-5	TRBV9	.	TGTGCCAGCAGCGCTTCGGACAGGGAAGAGACCCAGTACTTC	CASSASDREETQYF
.	TRBJ2-5	TRBV7-2	.	TGTGCCAGCAGCTTGGAGAGAAAGAACAATGAGCAGTACTTC	CASSLERKNNEQYF
.	TRBJ1-6	TRBV5-4	.	TGTGCCAGCAGCTTGGTAGGAGGGGCCAACTATAATTCACCCCTCCACTTT	CASSLVGGANYNSPLHF
TRBD2	TRBJ2-1	TRBV4-3	few	TGCGCCAGCAGCCAAGATCTCACTAGCGGGAGTCACACTGAGCAGTTCTTC	CASSQDLTSGSHTEQFF
TRBD1	TRBJ2-3	TRBV12-3/TRBV12-4	.	TGTGCCAGCAGCACTCGGGACAGGGGCCCAGATACGCAGTATTTT	CASSTRDRGPDTQYF
.	TRBJ2-5	TRBV7-9	.	TGTGCCAGCAGCTTAGATAGACGGTACGGGCAGTACTTC	CASSLDRRYGQYF
.	TRBJ1-2	TRBV7-2	few	TGTGCCAGCAGCTCGCGATACAGGGATGTGGGTGGCTACACCTTC	CASSSRYRDVGGYTF
.	TRBJ1-1	TRBV4-3	few	TGCGCCAGCAGCCAAGGAGGGCAGGGACCCTATGGGGACACTGAAGCTTTCTTT	CASSQGGQGPYGDTEAFF
.	TRBJ2-3	TRBV7-2	.	TGTGCCAGCAGCTTAGTCGTTGCGGAAGTGTCGGATACGCAGTATTTT	CASSLVVAEVSDTQYF
.	TRBJ2-7	TRBV6-6	.	TGTGCCAGTGCCGGGACGCCGGCGGCCGAGCAGTACTTC	CASAGTPAAEQYF
.	TRBJ2-5	TRBV6-6	few	TGTGCCAGCGGTGGACACCGAGAGACCCAGTACTTC	CASGGHRETQYF
.	TRBJ1-2	TRBV20-1	many	TGCAGTGCCAGTAGGGACACCTATGGCTACACCTTC	CSASRDTYGYTF
.	TRBJ1-5	TRBV6-6	once	TGTGCCAGCAGCCCTCTCGGGGGAGGGAATTTCAATCAGCCCCAGCATTTT	CASSPLGGGNFNQPQHF
.	TRBJ2-3	TRBV5-1	.	TGCGCCAGCAGTTCGGAATGGGGGCGCCGAGGAGATACGCAGTATTTT	CASSSEWGRRGDTQYF
.	TRBJ2-7	TRBV27	many	TGTGCCAGCAGTTTCTTGGACAAATACGAGCAGTACTTC	CASSFLDKYEQYF
.	TRBJ2-7	TRBV21-1	.	TGTGCCAGTAGCAAAAAGTTAAGAAGGTTGTCCTACGAGCAGTACTTC	CASSKKLRRLSYEQYF
TRBD1	TRBJ1-6	TRBV28	few	TGTGCCAGCACACCACGGACAGGAGAAAATTCACCCCTCCACTTT	CASTPRTGENSPLHF
.	TRBJ1-4	TRBV20-1	.	TGCAGTGCTAGAGAATTGGGCGGATCTAATGAAAAACTGTTTTTT	CSARELGGSNEKLFF
.	TRBJ2-6	TRBV28	many	TGTGCCAGCAGTTTACTACAGTCTGGGGCCAACGTCCTGACTTTC	CASSLLQSGANVLTF
.	TRBJ1-2	TRBV6-2/TRBV6-3	few	TGTGCCACCACGACAGGTCGGCGAGGCTACACCTTC	CATTTGRRGYTF
.	TRBJ1-5	TRBV7-9	.	TGTGCCAGCAGCTTACTCCGTCGGCTCGGGGGTCGGAACCAGCCCCAGCATTTT	CASSLLRRLGGRNQPQHF
.	TRBJ2-5	TRBV4-2	.	TGTGCCAGCGGTCCTAGGGGAGAGACCCAGTACTTC	CASGPRGETQYF
.	TRBJ2-7	TRBV20-1	many	TGCAGTGCCCCACCGGACGGTTCCTATGACGAGCAGTACTTC	CSAPPDGSYDEQYF
TRBD2	TRBJ2-3	TRBV27	few	TGTGCCAGCAGGACCGGGACTAGCGGAGCAGATACGCAGTATTTT	CASRTGTSGADTQYF